These T cell receptor beta chains were read from a single sample in a study of T cell repertoires in urothelial bladder cancer. The assay was immunoSEQ multiplex PCR, and TCRdb's table has in-frame clones only and misses some. Here the sample spans fewer than 15,000 clones, 66% being singletons. The sequenced sample consisted of tumor-infiltrating cells from bladder cancer. These TCRs come from a human donor with urothelial carcinoma. The CDR3 runs from the conserved cysteine through the conserved F or W. A D gene is named only where the DNA matches it firmly. A clone size is listed for some rows: how often the clone was seen (once, few, many), or a class if it is expanded.

j_call: TRBJ1-5
d_call: .
clone_size: .
v_call: TRBV19
cdr3_nt: TGTGCCAGTAGTAAGGGGCTAACTAGCAATCAGCCCCAGCATTTT
cdr3_aa: CASSKGLTSNQPQHF

j_call: TRBJ1-2
d_call: .
clone_size: .
v_call: TRBV7-2
cdr3_nt: TGTGCCAGCAGTTCGACGGGCCCCTATGGCTACACCTTC
cdr3_aa: CASSSTGPYGYTF

j_call: TRBJ2-4
d_call: TRBD1
clone_size: .
v_call: TRBV11-2
cdr3_nt: TGTGCCAGCAGCTTAGGGACAGGCCTTTTAGGCATTCAGTACTTC
cdr3_aa: CASSLGTGLLGIQYF

j_call: TRBJ2-7
d_call: .
clone_size: .
v_call: TRBV19
cdr3_nt: TGTGCCAGTAGTATTGGCAGGGGAGGTTCCTACGAGCAGTACTTC
cdr3_aa: CASSIGRGGSYEQYF

j_call: TRBJ1-1
d_call: TRBD1
clone_size: few
v_call: TRBV11-1
cdr3_nt: TGTGCCAGCAGACGACTCGGGACAGGTTCCACTGAAGCTTTCTTT
cdr3_aa: CASRRLGTGSTEAFF

j_call: TRBJ2-2
d_call: TRBD1
clone_size: .
v_call: TRBV30
cdr3_nt: TGTGCCTGGAGTGGGGGGCGGGACAGGGCGATCGGGGAGCTGTTTTTT
cdr3_aa: CAWSGGRDRAIGELFF

j_call: TRBJ2-2
d_call: .
clone_size: .
v_call: TRBV13
cdr3_nt: TGTGCCAGCAGCTCCCCGAGTTCCGGGGAGCTGTTTTTT
cdr3_aa: CASSSPSSGELFF

j_call: TRBJ2-3
d_call: .
clone_size: few
v_call: TRBV11-2
cdr3_nt: TGTGCCAGCAGCTGGCAGGGCCTAGACACAGATACGCAGTATTTT
cdr3_aa: CASSWQGLDTDTQYF

j_call: TRBJ2-1
d_call: .
clone_size: .
v_call: TRBV7-9
cdr3_nt: TGTGCCAGCAGCCCAAACAGGGAACAGTTCTTC
cdr3_aa: CASSPNREQFF

j_call: TRBJ1-3
d_call: .
clone_size: .
v_call: TRBV4-2
cdr3_nt: TGTGCCAGCAGCCAAAGTAGTCCCGCAGGAAACACCATATATTTT
cdr3_aa: CASSQSSPAGNTIYF

j_call: TRBJ1-2
d_call: TRBD1
clone_size: few
v_call: TRBV27
cdr3_nt: TGTGCCAGCAGCCCCCCGACAGGGGGCGGCTACACCTTC
cdr3_aa: CASSPPTGGGYTF

j_call: TRBJ1-2
d_call: TRBD1
clone_size: few
v_call: TRBV30
cdr3_nt: TGTGCCTGGAGTGTAAAGGGGGCGGGTAACTATGGCTACACCTTC
cdr3_aa: CAWSVKGAGNYGYTF

j_call: TRBJ2-2
d_call: .
clone_size: few
v_call: TRBV25-1
cdr3_nt: TGTGCCAGCAGCGACAATGCGAACACCGGGGAGCTGTTTTTT
cdr3_aa: CASSDNANTGELFF

j_call: TRBJ1-5
d_call: .
clone_size: .
v_call: TRBV18
cdr3_nt: TGTGCCAGCTCACCACAGGGAGGAAATCAGCCCCAGCATTTT
cdr3_aa: CASSPQGGNQPQHF

j_call: TRBJ2-3
d_call: .
clone_size: .
v_call: TRBV19
cdr3_nt: TGTGCCAGTAGTATAGACCTCACAAGCACAGATACGCAGTATTTT
cdr3_aa: CASSIDLTSTDTQYF

j_call: TRBJ2-5
d_call: .
clone_size: few
v_call: TRBV18
cdr3_nt: TGTGCCAGCTCACCCGGGACATTTGAGACCCAGTACTTC
cdr3_aa: CASSPGTFETQYF

j_call: TRBJ2-5
d_call: .
clone_size: .
v_call: TRBV12-5
cdr3_nt: TGTGCTAGTGGGACCGGAGAGACCCAGTACTTC
cdr3_aa: CASGTGETQYF

j_call: TRBJ1-5
d_call: TRBD1
clone_size: .
v_call: TRBV6-5
cdr3_nt: TGTGCCAGCAGTCCGACAGGGCTAGACAATCAGCCCCAGCATTTT
cdr3_aa: CASSPTGLDNQPQHF

j_call: TRBJ1-6
d_call: .
clone_size: .
v_call: TRBV19
cdr3_nt: TGTGCCAGTAGTATTTTGGGACATCGGGATTCACCCCTCCACTTT
cdr3_aa: CASSILGHRDSPLHF

j_call: TRBJ1-2
d_call: .
clone_size: .
v_call: TRBV27
cdr3_nt: TGTGCCAGCAAAGGGGCCAGGGTGGAGGGCTACACCTTC
cdr3_aa: CASKGARVEGYTF

j_call: TRBJ2-3
d_call: .
clone_size: .
v_call: TRBV9
cdr3_nt: TGTGCCAGCAGCGTAGTGGCGGCTAGTTCAGATACGCAGTATTTT
cdr3_aa: CASSVVAASSDTQYF

j_call: TRBJ2-5
d_call: .
clone_size: few
v_call: TRBV10-3
cdr3_nt: TGTGCCACCCGCAAAGAGGGGGTAGAGACCCAGTACTTC
cdr3_aa: CATRKEGVETQYF

j_call: TRBJ1-2
d_call: TRBD1
clone_size: .
v_call: TRBV27
cdr3_nt: TGTGCCAGCAGTTTATGGGACAGGGCGAGTGGCTACACCTTC
cdr3_aa: CASSLWDRASGYTF

j_call: TRBJ1-1
d_call: .
clone_size: .
v_call: TRBV29-1
cdr3_nt: TGCAGCGTCCCTGGAGGGGACCTCACTGAAGCTTTCTTT
cdr3_aa: CSVPGGDLTEAFF

j_call: TRBJ2-7
d_call: TRBD1
clone_size: .
v_call: TRBV19
cdr3_nt: TGTGCCAGTAGAACAGGGGCCCACTCCTACGAGCAGTACTTC
cdr3_aa: CASRTGAHSYEQYF

j_call: TRBJ1-1
d_call: .
clone_size: few
v_call: TRBV13
cdr3_nt: TGTGCCAGCAGCTTAGGGGAGGGGATAGGTGAAGCTTTCTTT
cdr3_aa: CASSLGEGIGEAFF

j_call: TRBJ1-5
d_call: TRBD1
clone_size: .
v_call: TRBV7-6
cdr3_nt: TGTGCCAGCAGCTTAAACAGGGGTAGTCAGCCCCAGCATTTT
cdr3_aa: CASSLNRGSQPQHF

j_call: TRBJ1-2
d_call: .
clone_size: .
v_call: TRBV30
cdr3_nt: TGTGCCTGGAAAACAGGTTCATTCGACGGCTACACCTTC
cdr3_aa: CAWKTGSFDGYTF

j_call: TRBJ1-2
d_call: TRBD1
clone_size: few
v_call: TRBV7-9
cdr3_nt: TGTGCCAGCAGCCCCCCGGGACAGAGAAACTATGGCTACACCTTC
cdr3_aa: CASSPPGQRNYGYTF

j_call: TRBJ2-2
d_call: .
clone_size: once
v_call: TRBV6-5
cdr3_nt: TGTGCCAGCACTCTGGGGGGGCTAGGTACCGGGGAGCTGTTTTTT
cdr3_aa: CASTLGGLGTGELFF

j_call: TRBJ1-2
d_call: .
clone_size: .
v_call: TRBV7-2
cdr3_nt: TGTGCCAGCAGCTTAAGCCCCCCTCCGGGTGGCTACACCTTC
cdr3_aa: CASSLSPPPGGYTF

j_call: TRBJ1-1
d_call: TRBD1
clone_size: .
v_call: TRBV9
cdr3_nt: TGTGCCAGCAGCGTAGGAGGACAGGGAATTTTCACTGAAGCTTTCTTT
cdr3_aa: CASSVGGQGIFTEAFF

j_call: TRBJ2-1
d_call: .
clone_size: .
v_call: TRBV5-1
cdr3_nt: TGCGCCAGCAGCTACACGGCGGGGTTTTCCTACAATGAGCAGTTCTTC
cdr3_aa: CASSYTAGFSYNEQFF

j_call: TRBJ2-1
d_call: TRBD2
clone_size: .
v_call: TRBV6-5
cdr3_nt: TGTGCCAGCAGTTACCAACTAGCGGGGGGCTACAATGAGCAGTTCTTC
cdr3_aa: CASSYQLAGGYNEQFF

j_call: TRBJ2-7
d_call: TRBD1
clone_size: .
v_call: TRBV15
cdr3_nt: TGTGCCACCAGCCGTGACAGGGGCACCTACGAGCAGTACTTC
cdr3_aa: CATSRDRGTYEQYF

j_call: TRBJ1-3
d_call: .
clone_size: .
v_call: TRBV19
cdr3_nt: TGTGCCAGTAGTACCTCGGACAGCCGAAACACCATATATTTT
cdr3_aa: CASSTSDSRNTIYF

j_call: TRBJ1-4
d_call: .
clone_size: .
v_call: TRBV7-2
cdr3_nt: TGTGCCAGCAGCTTTACAAACTTGGATGAAAAACTGTTTTTT
cdr3_aa: CASSFTNLDEKLFF

j_call: TRBJ1-1
d_call: .
clone_size: .
v_call: TRBV9
cdr3_nt: TGTGCCAGCAGCCCCGGAGGGGCGTCCACTGAAGCTTTCTTT
cdr3_aa: CASSPGGASTEAFF

j_call: TRBJ2-1
d_call: .
clone_size: .
v_call: TRBV10-3
cdr3_nt: TGTGCCATCAGTGAGTCTGGAGGGAAGGCCTACAATGAGCAGTTCTTC
cdr3_aa: CAISESGGKAYNEQFF

j_call: TRBJ2-2
d_call: TRBD1
clone_size: once
v_call: TRBV6-6
cdr3_nt: TGTGCCAGCAGTGTCTCGACAGGGTCCGGGGAGCTGTTTTTT
cdr3_aa: CASSVSTGSGELFF

j_call: TRBJ2-5
d_call: .
clone_size: once
v_call: TRBV9
cdr3_nt: TGTGCCAGCAGCGCGCCTCCCGACGGAACCCAGTACTTC
cdr3_aa: CASSAPPDGTQYF

j_call: TRBJ2-7
d_call: .
clone_size: .
v_call: TRBV5-6
cdr3_nt: TGTGCCAGCAGCTTGAGTAGTGAGCAGTACTTC
cdr3_aa: CASSLSSEQYF

j_call: TRBJ2-5
d_call: .
clone_size: once
v_call: TRBV28
cdr3_nt: TGTGCCAGCCTGTCCGCTCAGTGGACCCAGTACTTC
cdr3_aa: CASLSAQWTQYF

j_call: TRBJ2-5
d_call: TRBD2
clone_size: .
v_call: TRBV5-4
cdr3_nt: TGTGCCAGCAGCTTGGCGGCTAGCGGGGGTGTGGAGACCCAGTACTTC
cdr3_aa: CASSLAASGGVETQYF

j_call: TRBJ2-5
d_call: TRBD1
clone_size: .
v_call: TRBV6-1
cdr3_nt: TGTGCCAGCAGTGCCCAGGGGGCAGGGGAGACCCAGTACTTC
cdr3_aa: CASSAQGAGETQYF

j_call: TRBJ1-1
d_call: TRBD1
clone_size: .
v_call: TRBV11-2
cdr3_nt: TGTGCCAGCAGCGGACGGACAGGGGGCGAAGCTTTCTTT
cdr3_aa: CASSGRTGGEAFF

j_call: TRBJ1-6
d_call: .
clone_size: few
v_call: TRBV30
cdr3_nt: TGTGCCTGGAGTTTGAGGAGGTCACCCCTCCACTTT
cdr3_aa: CAWSLRRSPLHF

j_call: TRBJ2-5
d_call: TRBD1
clone_size: .
v_call: TRBV27
cdr3_nt: TGTGCCAGCAGACCACAGGGGGCTAGAAGGGAAGAGACCCAGTACTTC
cdr3_aa: CASRPQGARREETQYF

j_call: TRBJ2-5
d_call: TRBD1
clone_size: .
v_call: TRBV4-1
cdr3_nt: TGCGCCAGCAGCCAAACCCCTCAGGGGGCGATGGAGACCCAGTACTTC
cdr3_aa: CASSQTPQGAMETQYF

j_call: TRBJ2-1
d_call: TRBD1
clone_size: .
v_call: TRBV7-9
cdr3_nt: TGTGCCAGCAGCCTATGGACAGGGGGGAATGAGCAGTTCTTC
cdr3_aa: CASSLWTGGNEQFF

j_call: TRBJ1-5
d_call: TRBD1
clone_size: .
v_call: TRBV7-8
cdr3_nt: TGTGCCAGCAGCCGGGACAGGGACTATAGCAATCAGCCCCAGCATTTT
cdr3_aa: CASSRDRDYSNQPQHF

j_call: TRBJ1-1
d_call: .
clone_size: .
v_call: TRBV7-9
cdr3_nt: TGTGCCAGCAGCTTGGTCGATAACACTGAAGCTTTCTTT
cdr3_aa: CASSLVDNTEAFF